This entry lists 10 T cell receptor beta chains sequenced from one sample in a study of breast tumors, draining lymph nodes, adjacent tissues. Breast cancer patients provided tissue from their axillary draining lymph nodes. TCRdb re-analysed the multiplex PCR reads in MiXCR, keeping a single row per CDR3 protein. This table has some 120,000 distinct CDR3 sequences, approximately 21% appearing once. The sequencing sample was made of axillary lymph node tissue. The receptor source for this set is a female donor with breast cancer. Some clones in this sample may be carry-over from other donors' samples.

This sequence joins TRBV28 and TRBJ1-1; no definite D call. The V gene's germline CDR1 is MDHEN and CDR2 SYDVKM. The CDR3 sequence is 12 residues long. V was shortened by 5 bases and J by 6 bases, with 10 bases between the two germline ends. This CDR3 is CASSLSRPEAFF. CDR3 nucleotides: TGTGCCAGCAGTCTATCCCGCCCTGAAGCTTTCTTT.

This clonotype showed up many times. V gene TRBV12-3 or TRBV12-4 combines with J gene TRBJ1-3; no firm D call. V lost 5 bases, J lost 0 bases, and 5 bases lay in between. The CDR3 spans 13 residues. The CDR3 DNA sequence: TGTGCCAGCAGTCCCTCCTCTGGAAACACCATATATTTT. Translated, it gives CASSPSSGNTIYF.

Ten or more counts support this clonotype. The V call is TRBV13, the J call TRBJ2-7; perhaps TRBD1 as D (6 bases). In germline, CDR1 is PRHDT, CDR2 FYEKMQ (reference sequence). The CDR3 extends over 13 amino acids. Trimming stripped 5 bases from V and 3 bases from J, with 11 bases between. CDR3 bases: TGTGCCAGCAGCGGAACAGGGAACTACGAGCAGTACTTC. Residues: CASSGTGNYEQYF.

This clonotype was detected many times. CDR3 DNA: TGCAGTGCTAGCGACGCGCCGGGACAGGGAATCTACGAGCAGTACTTC. Translation gives CSASDAPGQGIYEQYF. This rearrangement joins TRBV20-1 to TRBJ2-7; 9 nucleotides agree with TRBD1. The CDR3 consists of 16 residues. J gave up 3 bases and V 3 bases, and 12 bases lay outside the gene matches. The germline gives CDR1 DFQATT, CDR2 SNEGSKA (reference sequence).

Concerning this clonotype: This may come from a read error, since a much larger clone is one base off. The chain carries TRBV7-9 and TRBJ2-5, with TRBD2 matching over 9 bases. The CDR3 is 15 amino acids. From germline, CDR1 is SEHNR and CDR2 FQNEAQ (reference sequence). The CDR3 spells CATGTSPNPGETQCF. The CDR3 coding sequence is TGTGCCACCGGGACTAGCCCCAACCCGGGGGAGACCCAGTGCTTC.

For this clonotype: One end of the junction is discordant with germline, which a read error may explain. The chain uses TRBV5-4 and TRBJ2-6, with unresolved D. This CDR3 contains 15 residues. Per the germline V gene, CDR1 is SGHNT and CDR2 is YYREEE (reference sequence). The CDR3 nucleotides are TGTGCCAGCAGCTTGGAGAGATCTGGAGCCAACGTCCTGACTTTC. It specifies CASSLERSGANVLTF. The full variable domain, with the rest looked up from reference TRBV5-4 and TRBJ2-6, is ETGVTQSPTHLIKTRGQQVTLRCSSQSGHNTVSWYQQALGQGPQFIFQYYREEENGRGNFPPRFSGLQFPNYSSELNVNALELDDSALYLCASSLERSGANVLTFGAGSRLTVL.

This clonotype was detected many times. The chain joins TRBV25-1 to TRBJ2-1; D is unresolved. The V gene's germline CDR1 is MGHDK and CDR2 SYGVNS. This CDR3 is built from 12 residues. V lost 6 bases, J lost 3 bases, and 6 bases lay in between. The DNA for the CDR3 is TGTGCCAGCAGCTACGGCTACAATGAGCAGTTCTTC. It translates to CASSYGYNEQFF.

Worth noting for this clonotype: This may be a read error, as it is one base from a much larger clone. This CDR3 fails to terminate in the conserved phenylalanine or tryptophan, so it likely reflects a read error. The chain has TRBV5-6 and TRBJ1-2, with 9 bases lining up with TRBD1. Germline assignment: CDR1 SGHDT and CDR2 YYEEEE. After removal of 3 bases from V and 8 bases from J, the junction contained 8 bases not matched to a gene. The CDR3 runs 14 residues. CDR3 coding DNA: TGTGCCAGCAGCTCCGGGACAGGGCATGTGGGCTACACCCTC. Translated: CASSSGTGHVGYTL.

With regard to this clonotype: This may arise from a read error, as a much more abundant clone is one base away. V is TRBV3-1 and J is TRBJ2-1, with 7 bases identical to TRBD1. The CDR3 is 14 residues long. Germline-derived CDR1 and CDR2 are LGHDT and YNNKEL (reference sequence). This chain's CDR3 is CASSHDRVHNGQFF. CDR3 nucleotide sequence: TGTGCCAGCAGCCACGACAGGGTTCACAATGGGCAGTTCTTC.

Concerning this clonotype itself: This could be a read error, since a much larger clone is one nucleotide away. As the CDR3 is not closed by the conserved phenylalanine or tryptophan, this likely results from a read error. The chain carries TRBV10-3 and TRBJ2-1; D call uncertain. The CDR3 consists of 11 residues. The germline gives CDR1 ENHRY, CDR2 SYGVKD. Trimming took off 6 bases at V and 5 bases at J, with 5 bases between the two ends. For the CDR3, the DNA is TGTGCCATCAGATCGGACAATGAGCAGTTCTCC. It encodes CAIRSDNEQFS.